This T cell receptor (beta chain) comes out of a study of T-cell reconstitution after alpha-beta-depleted transplantation in children. Using unique molecular identifiers, the investigators prepared the TCRbeta library. Each CDR3 protein is one row after TCRdb ran MiXCR on the PCR reads. The repertoire includes 550,000 to 800,000 distinct CDR3 sequences, 10% to 15% of them detected once, and approximately 0.8% sits in the top ten. Germline CDR1 and CDR2: KGHSH and LQKENI. The V gene end was trimmed by 4 bases and the J gene end by 1 base; junction bases not matched to a gene: 3. The CDR3 has 16 amino acids.

The chain combines TRBV18 with TRBJ2-1; 11 nucleotides agree with TRBD1. This clonotype originated in a girl aged 2 to 10 with congenital amegakaryocytic thrombocytopenia, due to receive a stem cell transplant. Sample: PBMCs, taken before TCRalphabeta/CD19-depleted stem cell transplant. CDR3 DNA: TGTGCCAGCTCACACCGGGACAGGGGGTCCTACAATGAGCAGTTCTTC. This encodes CASSHRDRGSYNEQFF.